The T cell receptor beta chain under discussion was sequenced for a study of cytomegalovirus exposure and HLA in healthy donors. Across the study: About 180 million T cells yielded under 130 million unique TCR beta sequences in earlier analysis. Counted in an early data release were tens of millions of unique TCRs from HLA-typed donors. Study-wide results and limits: In a later analysis, parvovirus B19, influenza, CMV and Epstein-Barr virus appeared linked to several top co-occurrence clusters. Reportedly, fewer N-insertions than the 666-donor mean appeared in an Asian-associated ancestry cluster in a later analysis.

Regarding this clone: Its specificity is unknown.

In germline, CDR1 is MNHEY, CDR2 SVGAGI. V lost 2 bases to trimming and J lost 1 base; unmatched junction nucleotides: 6. This CDR3 is 16 amino acids long. Primers included in the PCR were 60 Vbeta and 13 Jbeta primers. Data came from immunoSEQ multiplex PCR; TCRdb stores just in-frame clones and leaves some out. The listing records approximately 120,000 clones. V gene TRBV6-5 combines with J gene TRBJ2-7; TRBD2 aligns across 9 bases. This TCR came from a man aged 18 to 29 in good health and CMV-seronegative. The sequenced material came from PBMCs. The CDR3 nucleotides read TGTGCCAGCAGTTACGGGAGCGGGAGGTTATCCTACGAGCAGTACTTC. Protein product: CASSYGSGRLSYEQYF.